These 32 T cell receptor beta chains share one sample of origin, sequenced in a study of T cells in Graves' hyperthyroidism and ophthalmopathy. RNA transcripts yielded amplified TCR beta CDR3 regions. A set of HTBI primers served as the primers for a first-round RT-PCR of the TCR CDR3. TCRdb re-called the multiplex PCR reads through MiXCR, storing one row per CDR3 protein. This sample carries about 380,000 distinct CDR3 sequences, 15% to 20% of them seen once, and the ten largest clones take 40%. Input material: blood. All receptors come from a man aged 18 to 35 with Graves' ophthalmopathy.

V is TRBV20-1 and J is TRBJ2-2; TRBD1 is a possible D gene (5 bases). Germline assignment: CDR1 DFQATT and CDR2 SNEGSKA (reference sequence). Trimming cost V 0 bases and J 2 bases, with 7 bases left between them. The CDR3 runs 14 residues. In nucleotides, the CDR3 is TGCAGTGCTAGAGAGGGGCGTAACACCGGGGAGCTGTTTTTT. The encoded protein is CSAREGRNTGELFF.

The table lists this clonotype with many counts. This chain links TRBV10-3 with TRBJ2-7; 8 nucleotides align to TRBD1. CDR3 length: 13 amino acids. In germline, CDR1 is ENHRY, CDR2 SYGVKD. The V and J ends lost 10 bases and 2 bases, in that order; junction bases with no gene match: 7. CDR3 protein: CATGQGRAYEQYF. The CDR3, as DNA: TGTGCCACCGGACAGGGTAGGGCCTACGAGCAGTACTTC.

The V and J genes are TRBV9 and TRBJ1-6, with TRBD1 as a possible D gene (5 bases). CDR3 length equals 15 residues. Germline values: CDR1 SGDLS, CDR2 YYNGEE. V lost 0 bases and J lost 9, with 13 bases in between. In DNA form, the CDR3 reads TGTGCCAGCAGCGTAGGTGCAGGGAAGGGTTCACCCCTCCACTTT. Encoded protein: CASSVGAGKGSPLHF.

The gene calls are TRBV19 and TRBJ2-7; 9 nucleotides agree with TRBD1. J gave up 3 bases and V 6 bases, and 9 bases lay outside the gene matches. This CDR3 spans 15 amino acids. Germline V gene data show CDR1 as LNHDA and CDR2 as SQIVND (reference sequence). CDR3 amino acids: CASSATPGQGYEQYF. In DNA form, the CDR3 reads TGTGCCAGTAGCGCCACTCCGGGACAGGGCTACGAGCAGTACTTC. Full variable domain (outside the CDR3, taken from reference TRBV19 and TRBJ2-7): DGGITQSPKYLFRKEGQNVTLSCEQNLNHDAMYWYRQDPGQGLRLIYYSQIVNDFQKGDIAEGYSVSREKKESFPLTVTSAQKNPTAFYLCASSATPGQGYEQYFGPGTRLTVT.

At least ten counts were recorded for this clonotype. The gene calls are TRBV5-1 and TRBJ1-5; 8 nucleotides match TRBD1. This CDR3 comprises 15 residues. Germline loops: CDR1 SGHRS, CDR2 YFSETQ. Trimming cost V 4 bases and J 3 bases; bases outside gene matches: 6. The CDR3 DNA reads as TGCGCCAGCAGCCCGACAGGGGACATCAATCAGCCCCAGCATTTT. Translating gives CASSPTGDINQPQHF.

In this sample, this clonotype turned up many times. The chain employs TRBV2 and TRBJ1-4; possibly TRBD1 for D (5 bases). V was pared by 3 bases and J by 11 bases, with 13 bases between. The germline CDR1 and CDR2 sequences are SNHLY and FYNNEI. The CDR3 length is 13 residues. The CDR3 region is CASSDVQGRKLFF. The CDR3 bases are TGTGCCAGCAGTGATGTGCAGGGTAGGAAACTGTTTTTT.

This clonotype was recorded only once. A much more abundant neighbour one base away suggests this may be a read error. In this CDR3 the conserved last residue, phenylalanine or tryptophan, is missing, so a read error is likely. The chain joins TRBV5-1 to TRBJ1-5; a possible D gene is TRBD1 (6 bases). The V gene's germline CDR1 is SGHRS and CDR2 YFSETQ. There are 14 residues in the CDR3. The ends were cut back, 0 bases at V and 9 bases at J, with 13 bases in the middle. CDR3 bases: TGCGCCAGCAGCTTGGCACAGGGCCTTCGGCCCCAGCATCTT. Its protein is CASSLAQGLRPQHL.

A few counts support this clonotype. The rearrangement links TRBV29-1 to TRBJ1-2, with D possibly TRBD1 on 6 matching bases. Germline V lookup: CDR1 SQVTM, CDR2 ANQGSEA. The CDR3 has 18 residues. Trimming shortened V by 0 bases and J by 5 bases, and 25 bases separated the two germline ends. The CDR3 loop reads CSVEDFGGREGPMYGYTF. The DNA for the CDR3 is TGCAGCGTTGAAGATTTCGGGGGGCGTGAGGGGCCGATGTATGGCTACACCTTC.

This clonotype was seen at least ten times. The chain is built from TRBV15 and TRBJ1-1; D gene unclear. Deletions cut 7 bases from V and 2 bases from J, with 14 bases between. This CDR3 has 14 residues. Germline CDR1 is LNHNV and CDR2 is YYDKDF (reference sequence). CDR3 amino acids: CATTHGRGNTEAFF. In nucleotides, the CDR3 is TGTGCCACCACCCACGGACGAGGAAACACTGAAGCTTTCTTT.

Concerning this clonotype: One junction end disagrees with the germline gene, perhaps due to a read error. The CDR3 spells CVSSRNGQDSEKLFF. Here the CDR3 DNA reads TGCGTCAGCAGCAGAAACGGACAGGATTCTGAAAAACTGTTTTTT. The J gene is TRBJ1-4, the V gene TRBV5-1; 7 bases are shared with TRBD1. The germline V gene encodes CDR1 SGHRS and CDR2 YFSETQ. The length of the CDR3 is 15 residues.

The sample holds many counts of this clonotype. The chain uses TRBV2 and TRBJ1-4; D remains unclear. V was shortened by 1 base and J by 8 bases, with 14 bases between the two germline ends. Germline V gives CDR1 SNHLY, CDR2 FYNNEI. This CDR3 spans 15 amino acids. This CDR3 is CASSEEAAGTEKLFF. In DNA, the CDR3 is TGTGCCAGCAGTGAAGAGGCGGCGGGAACCGAAAAACTGTTTTTT.

The chain carries TRBV7-3 and TRBJ1-1; 8 bases are a match to TRBD1. Trimming cost V 3 bases and J 7 bases; bases outside gene matches: 13. The CDR3 runs to 16 residues. Germline CDR1 is SGHTA and CDR2 is FQGTGA. The CDR3 protein is CASSFSPGQARGEAFF. The CDR3 nucleotides read TGTGCCAGCAGCTTTTCCCCGGGACAGGCGAGAGGTGAAGCTTTCTTT. The entire variable domain, with the rest obtained from reference TRBV7-3 and TRBJ1-1, is as follows: GAGVSQTPSNKVTEKGKYVELRCDPISGHTALYWYRQSLGQGPEFLIYFQGTGAADDSGLPNDRFFAVRPEGSVSTLKIQRTERGDSAVYLCASSFSPGQARGEAFFGQGTRLTVV.

This clonotype was seen at least ten times. The gene calls are TRBV24-1 and TRBJ2-3; D is possibly TRBD2 (5 bases). Looked up from germline, CDR1 is KGHDR and CDR2 is SFDVKD. The CDR3 spans 15 residues. V was trimmed by 1 base and J by 8 bases, leaving 15 bases between them. The CDR3 sequence is CATSDFSAPSGTQYF. As DNA, the CDR3 is TGTGCCACCAGTGATTTCTCGGCTCCCAGCGGTACGCAGTATTTT.

This clonotype appeared a few times. In DNA, the CDR3 is TGTGCCAGCAGTACCCTGACTAGCGGGGGGAGATATGAGCAGTTCTTC. As protein: CASSTLTSGGRYEQFF. The chain employs TRBV27 and TRBJ2-1, with 13 bases that match TRBD2. Germline CDR1 MNHEY, CDR2 SMNVEV (reference sequence). Trimming took 5 bases from V and 8 from J; bases not matched to a gene: 9. This CDR3 comprises 16 residues.

This clonotype was detected ten times or more. V is TRBV6-1 and J is TRBJ2-7; D uncertain. The CDR3 covers 15 residues. Trimming took off 1 base at V and 3 bases at J, with 13 bases between the two ends. Germline V lookup: CDR1 MNHNS, CDR2 SASEGT. Written as DNA, the CDR3 is TGTGCCAGCAGTGAAGTCCCTGGAAGCCTCTACGAGCAGTACTTC. Its protein product is CASSEVPGSLYEQYF.

V usage is TRBV28 and J usage is TRBJ2-5, with TRBD2 identical over 11 bases. The germline gives CDR1 MDHEN, CDR2 SYDVKM. CDR3 length: 16 residues. After removal of 6 bases from V and 5 bases from J, the junction contained 11 bases not matched to a gene. CDR3 sequence (DNA): TGTGCCAGCAGCTTAGATCTACTAGCGGGAGTGGAGACCCAGTACTTC. It yields the protein CASSLDLLAGVETQYF.

This clonotype has a count of ten or more. V and J are TRBV5-1 and TRBJ1-2; D possibly corresponds to TRBD1 (6 bases). Germline CDR1 and CDR2: SGHRS and YFSETQ. CDR3 length equals 12 residues. Trimming pared 4 bases from V and 5 bases from J, leaving 9 bases between. The CDR3 DNA is TGCGCCAGCAGCGACGGACAGTATGGCTACACCTTC. Amino acids: CASSDGQYGYTF.

The chain has TRBV18 and TRBJ1-2; D may be TRBD1 (5 bases). V was pared by 3 bases and J by 7 bases, with 15 bases between. The germline CDR1 and CDR2 sequences are KGHSH and LQKENI. The CDR3 loop spans 14 amino acids. This CDR3 reads CASSPRGRKSGYTF. The CDR3 DNA reads as TGTGCCAGCTCACCGCGGGGACGCAAATCTGGCTACACCTTC.

This clonotype was seen many times. The chain combines TRBV5-6 with TRBJ2-3, with D possibly TRBD2 on 6 matching bases. Germline loops: CDR1 SGHDT, CDR2 YYEEEE. The CDR3 extends over 13 amino acids. Trimming shortened V by 5 bases and J by 2 bases, and 9 bases separated the two germline ends. For the CDR3, the DNA is TGTGCCAGCAGGCGGGACCTCACAGATACGCAGTATTTT. It specifies CASRRDLTDTQYF.

This clonotype showed up many times. The chain uses TRBV5-1 and TRBJ2-7; D is possibly TRBD2 (7 bases). Germline CDR1 reads SGHRS; CDR2 reads YFSETQ. V lost 6 bases, J lost 3 bases, and 22 bases lay in between. The CDR3 totals 16 residues. The CDR3 DNA is TGCGCCAGCATGCAAAAGGCGGGGGCTTTGATCTACGAGCAGTACTTC. It yields the protein CASMQKAGALIYEQYF.

The V gene is TRBV15, the J gene TRBJ1-5; 8 nucleotides line up with TRBD1. Germline V gene sequence: CDR1 LNHNV, CDR2 YYDKDF (reference sequence). The CDR3 is 15 residues long. Trimming cost V 4 bases and J 2 bases; bases outside gene matches: 4. CDR3 sequence: CATSTTGGGNQPQHF. The CDR3 coding sequence is TGTGCCACCAGCACTACAGGGGGTGGCAATCAGCCCCAGCATTTT.

This chain joins TRBV6-1 and TRBJ1-2; the D gene is possibly TRBD1 (6 bases). This CDR3 has 10 amino acids. The V and J ends lost 8 bases and 11 bases respectively, with 12 bases between them. The germline V gene has CDR1 MNHNS and CDR2 SASEGT. The CDR3 region has the DNA TGTGCCAGCGGGGGGGGGCCGTACACCTTC. Translation gives CASGGGPYTF.

This clonotype occurred many times. The CDR3 bases are TGTGCCAGCAGTGAAGCGCTGATGGAGCAGTACTTC. This encodes CASSEALMEQYF. This chain links TRBV2 with TRBJ2-7, with D unresolved. The CDR3 sequence is 12 residues long. Germline CDR1 reads SNHLY; CDR2 reads FYNNEI. Trimming shortened V by 0 bases and J by 7 bases, and 7 bases separated the two germline ends.

This sequence joins TRBV7-9 and TRBJ2-6; D is unclear. Per the germline V gene, CDR1 is SEHNR and CDR2 is FQNEAQ (reference sequence). CDR3 length equals 18 residues. V gave up 2 bases and J gave up 0 bases, with 14 bases separating them. In DNA, the CDR3 is TGTGCCAGCAGCTTACCCTCTCTTCTACGCTCTGGGGCCAACGTCCTGACTTTC. It is translated as CASSLPSLLRSGANVLTF.

There are a few counts of this clonotype. V and J are TRBV7-9 and TRBJ1-2; D remains ambiguous. The CDR3 spans 15 residues. V was shortened by 5 bases and J by 2 bases, with 15 bases between the two germline ends. Germline V lookup: CDR1 SEHNR, CDR2 FQNEAQ (reference sequence). The CDR3 DNA reads TGTGCCAGCAGCCCATCAAGGACTGAGAACTATGGCTACACCTTC. It specifies CASSPSRTENYGYTF.

Ten or more counts support this clonotype. The V call is TRBV20-1, the J call TRBJ2-3; 9 nucleotides match TRBD2. This CDR3 is built from 17 residues. Germline trimming cut 0 bases from V and 2 bases from J; bases unmatched to any gene: 9. Germline CDR1 is DFQATT and CDR2 is SNEGSKA (reference sequence). The DNA of the CDR3 is TGCAGTGCTAGAGATCTTCGGACTAGCGCGGACACAGATACGCAGTATTTT. Its protein is CSARDLRTSADTDTQYF.

At least ten counts were recorded for this clonotype. The gene calls are TRBV9 and TRBJ1-1; maybe TRBD1 (6 bases). From germline, CDR1 is SGDLS and CDR2 YYNGEE. Trimming removed 3 bases at V and 6 bases at J, with 12 bases between. The CDR3 sequence is 13 residues long. The CDR3 nucleotides read TGTGCCAGCAGCGCTCTCAGGGGCCCTGAAGCTTTCTTT. It translates to CASSALRGPEAFF.

This clonotype was seen repeatedly, ten times or more. The chain carries TRBV12-3 or TRBV12-4 and TRBJ1-2, with D possibly being TRBD1 (6 bases). Trimming cost V 4 bases and J 5 bases, with 14 bases left between them. The CDR3 has 14 amino acids. CDR3 sequence reads: CASSWGAGRYGYTF. CDR3 bases: TGTGCCAGCAGTTGGGGGGCGGGGAGGTATGGCTACACCTTC.

This clonotype was seen ten or more times. V is TRBV27 and J is TRBJ1-2; no clear D gene. The CDR3 consists of 14 residues. Deletions cut 2 bases from V and 2 bases from J, with 9 bases between. In germline, CDR1 is MNHEY, CDR2 SMNVEV (reference sequence). Here the CDR3 DNA reads TGTGCCAGCAGTTTACGTGCAGAGAACTATGGCTACACCTTC. Residues: CASSLRAENYGYTF.

This clonotype was detected a few times. This chain links TRBV15 with TRBJ1-1; a weak D match, TRBD1 (5 bases). The CDR3 has 14 amino acids. Trimming took off 1 base at V and 2 bases at J, with 8 bases between the two ends. CDR1 LNHNV and CDR2 YYDKDF come from the germline V gene (reference sequence). This chain's CDR3 is CATSRAGENTEAFF. In nucleotides, the CDR3 is TGTGCCACCAGCAGAGCGGGGGAAAACACTGAAGCTTTCTTT. Based on the CDR3 plus reference TRBV15 and TRBJ1-1, the full variable domain is DAMVIQNPRYQVTQFGKPVTLSCSQTLNHNVMYWYQQKSSQAPKLLFHYYDKDFNNEADTPDNFQSRRPNTSFCFLDIRSPGLGDTAMYLCATSRAGENTEAFFGQGTRLTVV.

This clonotype was counted at least ten times. This chain uses TRBV28 with TRBJ2-3; TRBD2 matches 12 bases. The V gene end was trimmed by 5 bases and the J gene end by 5 bases; junction bases not matched to a gene: 5. CDR3 size: 15 residues. In germline, CDR1 is MDHEN, CDR2 SYDVKM. The CDR3 DNA sequence: TGTGCCAGCAGTCAACTAGCGGGGGGAATAGATACGCAGTATTTT. Protein sequence: CASSQLAGGIDTQYF.

V gene TRBV19 combines with J gene TRBJ1-1, with D unclear. V lost 2 bases and J 6 bases, leaving 7 bases between the germline ends. CDR1 is LNHDA and CDR2 is SQIVND in the germline V gene (reference sequence). There are 12 residues in the CDR3. The CDR3 here is CASSIPGPEAFF. For the CDR3, the DNA is TGTGCCAGTAGTATACCGGGCCCTGAAGCTTTCTTT.